This T cell receptor beta chain was sequenced for a study of tumor-infiltrating lymphocytes in primary liver carcinoma. Study context: The yield of productive TCRbeta reads per sample was roughly 3.65 to 8 million and was similar across tissue types.

Total RNA (roughly 550 ng) served as template for TCR beta cDNA synthesis primed by a constant-region primer. Generation of the TCR beta libraries relied on three nested multiplex PCR rounds using slightly modified ARM-PCR. A single record per CDR3 protein comes from TCRdb applying MiXCR to the multiplex PCR reads. This sample carries fewer than 400,000 distinct CDR3 sequences, approximately 54% of them seen once, and the ten largest clones take about 15%. It was unsorted whole blood that yielded blood RNA, and germline DNA was also extracted. This clonotype was counted ten times or more. Sequences were obtained from peripheral blood. This sequence was found in a woman younger than 45 with primary liver carcinoma and hepatitis B virus infection.

The CDR3 DNA sequence: TGTGCCAGCAGTTCCCAAGCGGGAGTCGCCTACGAGCAGTACTTC. This sequence encodes CASSSQAGVAYEQYF. This chain uses TRBV12-3 or TRBV12-4 with TRBJ2-7; 8 bases are shared with TRBD2. J gave up 2 bases and V 4 bases, and 7 bases lay outside the gene matches. CDR3 length equals 15 residues.